This record covers a single TCR beta chain. The antigen remains undetermined. These data are taken from a study of cytomegalovirus exposure and HLA in healthy donors. The CDR3 has 14 amino acids. Germline V gene sequence: CDR1 LNHDA, CDR2 SQIVND (reference sequence). J lost 9 bases, V lost 5 bases, and 7 bases had no gene match. Study-wide points: TRBV6-2, TRBV6-3 and some other V segments were unresolvable in 87-base-pair reads.

Researchers ran the PCR with 60 Vbeta and 13 Jbeta primers. Sequencing was performed with immunoSEQ multiplex PCR; in TCRdb, only in-frame clones are kept and a portion is missing. The table has about 93,000 clones, over 55% seen once. This TCR was sampled from a boy aged 5-17 years in good health and CMV-seropositive. The sequenced sample consisted of PBMCs. This chain connects TRBV19 to TRBJ2-1, with 10 bases lining up with TRBD2. DNA of the CDR3: TGTGCCAGTAGTTTAGGACTAGCGGAGGGTGAGCAGTTCTTC. This sequence encodes CASSLGLAEGEQFF. The complete variable domain, with remaining parts taken from reference TRBV19 and TRBJ2-1, reads DGGITQSPKYLFRKEGQNVTLSCEQNLNHDAMYWYRQDPGQGLRLIYYSQIVNDFQKGDIAEGYSVSREKKESFPLTVTSAQKNPTAFYLCASSLGLAEGEQFFGPGTRLTVL.